This TCR beta chain came from a study of T cells in Graves' hyperthyroidism and ophthalmopathy. Study at large: Peripheral blood collection took place at initial diagnosis, before any treatment.

This clonotype came up a few times. CDR1 MNHNS and CDR2 SASEGT come from the germline V gene. The CDR3 spans 12 residues. V lost 10 bases and J lost 7, with 14 bases in between. Amplification yielded TCR beta CDR3 regions, with RNA transcripts as the source. The study used the HTBI primer set for a first-round RT-PCR of the TCR CDR3. Each CDR3 protein is one row after TCRdb ran MiXCR on the multiplex PCR reads. Counted here are fewer than 300,000 distinct CDR3 sequences, 13% to 15% occurring once; the ten biggest clones make up around 31%. The chain carries TRBV6-1 and TRBJ2-1; no reliable D call. This receptor was obtained from a woman aged 45-60 years with Graves' hyperthyroidism that later progressed to Graves' ophthalmopathy. The sequenced sample consisted of blood. CDR3: CATGSEINEQFF. DNA of the CDR3: TGTGCCACCGGTAGTGAGATAAATGAGCAGTTCTTC.